The 10 T cell receptor beta chains given below trace back to one sample, sequenced in a study of T cell clones after liver transplantation. Sequenced by immunoSEQ multiplex PCR; TCRdb stores in-frame clones only, minus some. The profile shows tens of thousands of clones, 71% of them singletons. The sequencing used CD4+ T cells from blood, collected before liver transplant. Receptors originate from a human donor who received a liver transplant.

The chain joins TRBV5-4 to TRBJ1-1; maybe TRBD1 (6 bases). The CDR3 has 15 residues. V dropped 3 bases and J dropped 1 base, with 13 bases sitting between them. Looked up from germline, CDR1 is SGHNT and CDR2 is YYREEE (reference sequence). In DNA form, the CDR3 reads TGTGCCAGCAGCTACTCTACAGGGAGGAACACTGAAGCTTTCTTT. Residues: CASSYSTGRNTEAFF. Combining the CDR3 with reference TRBV5-4 and TRBJ1-1 gives the whole variable domain ETGVTQSPTHLIKTRGQQVTLRCSSQSGHNTVSWYQQALGQGPQFIFQYYREEENGRGNFPPRFSGLQFPNYSSELNVNALELDDSALYLCASSYSTGRNTEAFFGQGTRLTVV.

This clone is medium-sized (0.01 to 0.1%) within its sample. The chain has TRBV5-1 and TRBJ2-2; weak D call: TRBD1 (6 bases). Germline CDR1 is SGHRS and CDR2 is YFSETQ. This CDR3 spans 15 amino acids. Trimming left V 0 bases short and J 0 bases short, with 6 bases between. DNA for the CDR3: TGCGCCAGCAGCTTGGGGGACACGAACACCGGGGAGCTGTTTTTT. Residues: CASSLGDTNTGELFF.

This clone showed up just a few times. The V gene is TRBV9, the J gene TRBJ2-1; 7 bases fit TRBD1. The CDR3 sequence is 15 residues long. CDR1 is SGDLS and CDR2 is YYNGEE in the germline V gene. Trimming at V came to 3 bases and at J to 6 bases, leaving 9 bases not matched to a gene. This chain's CDR3 is CASSARTGLSNEQFF. The CDR3 DNA sequence: TGTGCCAGCAGCGCGCGGACAGGTTTGAGCAATGAGCAGTTCTTC.

The chain carries TRBV10-3 and TRBJ1-1; no definite D call. This CDR3 has 13 residues. The germline V gene has CDR1 ENHRY and CDR2 SYGVKD. Trimming removed 0 bases from V and 4 bases from J, with 6 bases in between. CDR3 DNA sequence: TGTGCCATCAGTGAGTCGATCAGCACTGAAGCTTTCTTT. Translation gives CAISESISTEAFF.

The chain recombines TRBV6-5 with TRBJ1-6; 8 bases map to TRBD1. The CDR3 has 16 residues. Trimming cost V 4 bases and J 0 bases; bases outside gene matches: 2. CDR1 is MNHEY and CDR2 is SVGAGI in the germline V gene. The CDR3 protein is CASSSTGASYNSPLHF. The CDR3 DNA reads TGTGCCAGCAGTTCGACAGGGGCCTCCTATAATTCACCCCTCCACTTT.

The J gene is TRBJ2-5, the V gene TRBV10-3; 9 bases match TRBD2. CDR3 length: 16 residues. Germline-derived CDR1 and CDR2 are ENHRY and SYGVKD. V lost 4 bases, J lost 4 bases, and 10 bases stayed unmatched. The CDR3 nucleotides read TGTGCCATCAGTGGTAGCGGGGGCCAGGTCGGAGAGACCCAGTACTTC. Its protein product is CAISGSGGQVGETQYF.

This chain uses TRBV6-5 with TRBJ1-5; D uncertain. Germline V lookup: CDR1 MNHEY, CDR2 SVGAGI. V was trimmed by 5 bases and J by 4 bases, leaving 9 bases between them. The CDR3 totals 13 residues. This CDR3 is CASSPQLNQPQHF. The CDR3 DNA reads TGTGCCAGCAGTCCCCAACTAAATCAGCCCCAGCATTTT.

This clone has a single count. The J gene is TRBJ1-4, the V gene TRBV5-1; no reliable D call. Trimming stripped 5 bases from V and 3 bases from J, with 14 bases between. The CDR3 totals 15 residues. The germline gives CDR1 SGHRS, CDR2 YFSETQ. The CDR3 here is CASSPRGLANEKLFF. The CDR3 DNA reads TGCGCCAGCAGTCCCCGGGGTCTAGCTAATGAAAAACTGTTTTTT.

The chain combines TRBV28 with TRBJ2-3; D not certain. CDR3 size: 13 residues. The ends were cut back, 3 bases at V and 0 bases at J, with 4 bases in the middle. CDR1 is MDHEN, CDR2 SYDVKM, per germline. The CDR3 is CASSFSSTDTQYF. CDR3 bases: TGTGCCAGCAGTTTCTCGAGCACAGATACGCAGTATTTT.

V and J are TRBV7-9 and TRBJ1-4, with 8 bases lining up with TRBD1. Germline CDR1 SEHNR, CDR2 FQNEAQ (reference sequence). This CDR3 has 14 residues. Losses at the gene ends were 5 bases for V and 7 bases for J; bases not matched to a gene: 6. The CDR3 DNA follows: TGTGCCAGCAGCCGCGACAGGGGAAGTGAAAAACTGTTTTTT. This sequence encodes CASSRDRGSEKLFF.